This T cell receptor (beta chain) stems from a study of T cell responses to AZD1222 COVID-19 vaccine. Findings and caveats of the study: Just 5 or 6 AZD1222 recipients tested seropositive at baseline. Nearly half of spike-specific TCRs reportedly go after variant regions that carry no mutations.

Sequenced by immunoSEQ multiplex PCR; TCRdb stores in-frame clones only, minus some. The sample holds tens of thousands of clones, roughly nine tenths seen once. As concerns this clone: Antigen unknown.

The sample consisted of peripheral blood, taken 28 days after the second AZD1222 dose. This sequence was found in an adult who received the AZD1222 COVID-19 vaccine.

The CDR3 sequence: CASSPPFGTANTEAFF. CDR3 coding DNA: TGTGCCAGCAGCCCCCCTTTTGGGACAGCGAACACTGAAGCTTTCTTT. The chain carries TRBV9 and TRBJ1-1; 7 nucleotides match TRBD1. This CDR3 is 16 amino acids long. CDR1 is SGDLS and CDR2 is YYNGEE in the germline V gene. Trimming removed 4 bases from V and 1 base from J; junction bases left unmatched: 10.